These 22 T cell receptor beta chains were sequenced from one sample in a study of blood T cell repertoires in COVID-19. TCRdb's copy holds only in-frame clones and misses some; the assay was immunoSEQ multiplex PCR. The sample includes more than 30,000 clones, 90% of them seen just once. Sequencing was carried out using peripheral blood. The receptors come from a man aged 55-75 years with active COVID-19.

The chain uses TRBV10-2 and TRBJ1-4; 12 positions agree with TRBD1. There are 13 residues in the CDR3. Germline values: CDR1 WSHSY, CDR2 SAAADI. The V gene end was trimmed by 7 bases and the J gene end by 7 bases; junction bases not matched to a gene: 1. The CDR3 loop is CASTGQGAEKLFF. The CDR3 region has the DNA TGCGCCAGCACGGGACAGGGGGCTGAAAAACTGTTTTTT.

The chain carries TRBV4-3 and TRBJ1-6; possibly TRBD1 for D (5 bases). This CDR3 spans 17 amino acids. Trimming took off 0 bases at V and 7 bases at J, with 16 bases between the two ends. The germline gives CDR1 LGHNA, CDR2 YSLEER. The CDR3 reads CASSQDLRDESNSPLHF. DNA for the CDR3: TGCGCCAGCAGCCAAGATTTGCGGGACGAAAGCAATTCACCCCTCCACTTT.

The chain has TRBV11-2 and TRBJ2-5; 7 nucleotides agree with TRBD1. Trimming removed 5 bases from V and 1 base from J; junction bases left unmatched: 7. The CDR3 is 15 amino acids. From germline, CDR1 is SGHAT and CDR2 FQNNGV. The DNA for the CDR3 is TGTGCCAGCAGCACCCAACAGGGGTTCCAAGAGACCCAGTACTTC. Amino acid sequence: CASSTQQGFQETQYF.

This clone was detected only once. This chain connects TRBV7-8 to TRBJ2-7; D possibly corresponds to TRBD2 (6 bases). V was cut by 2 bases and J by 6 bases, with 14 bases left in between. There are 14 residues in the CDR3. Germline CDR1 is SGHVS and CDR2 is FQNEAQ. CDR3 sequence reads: CASSLLRGSGEQYF. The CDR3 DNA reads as TGTGCCAGCAGCTTATTAAGAGGTAGCGGCGAGCAGTACTTC.

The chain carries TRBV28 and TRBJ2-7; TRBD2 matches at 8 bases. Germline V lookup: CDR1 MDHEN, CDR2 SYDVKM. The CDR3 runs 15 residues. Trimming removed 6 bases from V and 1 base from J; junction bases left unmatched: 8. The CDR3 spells CASRPGGDSSYEQYF. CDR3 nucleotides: TGTGCCAGCAGACCCGGGGGGGACTCATCCTACGAGCAGTACTTC. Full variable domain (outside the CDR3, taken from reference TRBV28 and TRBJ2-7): DVKVTQSSRYLVKRTGEKVFLECVQDMDHENMFWYRQDPGLGLRLIYFSYDVKMKEKGDIPEGYSVSREKKERFSLILESASTNQTSMYLCASRPGGDSSYEQYFGPGTRLTVT.

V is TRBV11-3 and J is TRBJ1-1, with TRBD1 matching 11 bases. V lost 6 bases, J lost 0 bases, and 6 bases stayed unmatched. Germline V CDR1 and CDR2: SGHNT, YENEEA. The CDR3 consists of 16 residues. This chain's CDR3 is CASRPRDRGMNTEAFF. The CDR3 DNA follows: TGTGCCAGCAGACCTCGGGACAGGGGGATGAACACTGAAGCTTTCTTT.

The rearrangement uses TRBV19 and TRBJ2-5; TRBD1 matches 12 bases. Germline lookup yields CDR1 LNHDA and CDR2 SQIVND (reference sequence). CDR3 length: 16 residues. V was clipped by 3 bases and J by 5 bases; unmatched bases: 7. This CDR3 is CASSIPGQGAGETQYF. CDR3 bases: TGTGCCAGTAGTATCCCGGGACAGGGGGCGGGGGAGACCCAGTACTTC.

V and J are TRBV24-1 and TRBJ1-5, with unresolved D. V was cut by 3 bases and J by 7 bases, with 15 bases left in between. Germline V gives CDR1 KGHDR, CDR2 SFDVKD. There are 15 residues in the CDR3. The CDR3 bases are TGTGCCACCAGTGATCCGACACTCATTGGACAGCCCCAGCATTTT. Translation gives CATSDPTLIGQPQHF.

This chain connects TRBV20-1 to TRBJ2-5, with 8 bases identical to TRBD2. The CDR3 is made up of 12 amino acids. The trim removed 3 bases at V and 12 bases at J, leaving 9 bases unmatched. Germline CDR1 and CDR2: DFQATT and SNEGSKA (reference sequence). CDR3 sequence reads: CSASALAEEEYF. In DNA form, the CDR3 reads TGCAGTGCTAGTGCACTAGCGGAGGAAGAGTACTTC.

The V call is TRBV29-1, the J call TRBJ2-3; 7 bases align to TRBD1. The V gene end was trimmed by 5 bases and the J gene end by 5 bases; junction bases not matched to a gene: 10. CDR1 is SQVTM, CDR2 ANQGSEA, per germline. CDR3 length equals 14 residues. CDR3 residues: CSVRTGVWGDTQYF. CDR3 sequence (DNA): TGCAGCGTTCGCACAGGGGTATGGGGAGATACGCAGTATTTT.

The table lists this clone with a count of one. CDR3 protein: CASSQKGPSGGGTDTQYF. DNA of the CDR3: TGCGCCAGCAGCCAAAAAGGGCCTAGCGGGGGGGGCACAGATACGCAGTATTTT. V is TRBV4-1 and J is TRBJ2-3, with 12 positions matching TRBD2. Germline V gene lookup returns CDR1 MGHRA and CDR2 YSYEKL. Trimming removed 2 bases from V and 1 base from J; junction bases left unmatched: 7. CDR3 length: 18 residues.

The CDR3 is CSAGDGDYEQYF. CDR3 nucleotides: TGCAGCGCCGGCGACGGGGACTACGAGCAGTACTTC. This sequence joins TRBV29-1 and TRBJ2-7; tentative D call: TRBD2 (5 bases). The CDR3 is 12 amino acids. Germline CDR1 and CDR2: SQVTM and ANQGSEA. V was clipped by 7 bases and J by 3 bases, with 13 bases between them.

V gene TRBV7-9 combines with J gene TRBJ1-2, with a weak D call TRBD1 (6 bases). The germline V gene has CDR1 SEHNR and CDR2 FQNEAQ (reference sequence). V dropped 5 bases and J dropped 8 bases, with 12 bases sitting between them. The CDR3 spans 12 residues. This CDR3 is CASSPDSEGYTF. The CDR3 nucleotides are TGTGCCAGCAGCCCGGACAGCGAGGGCTACACCTTC.

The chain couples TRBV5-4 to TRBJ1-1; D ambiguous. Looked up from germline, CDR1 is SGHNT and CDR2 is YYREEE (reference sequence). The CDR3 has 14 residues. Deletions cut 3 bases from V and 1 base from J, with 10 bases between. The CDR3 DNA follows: TGTGCCAGCAGCTCCACGAGGCAGAACACTGAAGCTTTCTTT. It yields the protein CASSSTRQNTEAFF.

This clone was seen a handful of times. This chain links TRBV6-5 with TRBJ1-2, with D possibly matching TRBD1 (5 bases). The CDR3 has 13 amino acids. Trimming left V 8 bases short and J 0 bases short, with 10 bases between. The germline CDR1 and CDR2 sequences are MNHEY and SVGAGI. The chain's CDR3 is CASSLTANYGYTF. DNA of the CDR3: TGTGCCAGCTCTCTGACAGCTAACTATGGCTACACCTTC.

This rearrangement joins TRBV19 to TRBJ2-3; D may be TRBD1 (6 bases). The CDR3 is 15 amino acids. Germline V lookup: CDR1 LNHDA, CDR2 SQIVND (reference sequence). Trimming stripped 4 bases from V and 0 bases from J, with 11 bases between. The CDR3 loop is CASSTRRGSTDTQYF. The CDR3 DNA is TGTGCCAGTAGTACCCGCAGGGGAAGCACAGATACGCAGTATTTT.

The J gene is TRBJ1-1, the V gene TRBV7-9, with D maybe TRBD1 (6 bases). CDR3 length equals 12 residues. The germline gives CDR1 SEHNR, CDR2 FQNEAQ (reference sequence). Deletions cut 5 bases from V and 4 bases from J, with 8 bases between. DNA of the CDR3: TGTGCCAGCAGCCGAGGGGGCACTGAAGCTTTCTTT. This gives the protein CASSRGGTEAFF.

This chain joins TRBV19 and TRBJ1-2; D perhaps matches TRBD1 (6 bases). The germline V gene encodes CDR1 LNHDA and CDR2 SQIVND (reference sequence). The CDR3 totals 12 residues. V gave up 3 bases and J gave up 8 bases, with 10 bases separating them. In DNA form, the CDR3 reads TGTGCCAGTAGTATCTCAGGGGTAGGCTACACCTTC. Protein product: CASSISGVGYTF.

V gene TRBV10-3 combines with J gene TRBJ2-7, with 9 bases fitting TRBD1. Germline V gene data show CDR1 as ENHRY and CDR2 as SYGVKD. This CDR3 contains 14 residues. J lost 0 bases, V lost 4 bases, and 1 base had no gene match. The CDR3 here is CAISVQGASYEQYF. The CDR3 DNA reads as TGTGCCATCAGTGTACAGGGGGCCTCCTACGAGCAGTACTTC.

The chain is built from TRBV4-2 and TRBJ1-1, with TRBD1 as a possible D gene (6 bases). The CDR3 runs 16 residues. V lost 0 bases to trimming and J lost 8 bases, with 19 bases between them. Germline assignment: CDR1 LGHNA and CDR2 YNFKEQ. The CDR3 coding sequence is TGTGCCAGCAGCCAAGATCGGCGGGGGCCGTACCTCGAAGCTTTCTTT. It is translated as CASSQDRRGPYLEAFF.

CDR3 nucleotides: TGCGCCAGCAGCCAGCTCGCGGGGCTGGGCTATGGCTACACCTTC. Protein product: CASSQLAGLGYGYTF. V is TRBV4-1 and J is TRBJ1-2; D might be TRBD1 (5 bases). This CDR3 region has 15 residues. Trimming took 3 bases from V and 4 from J, leaving 15 bases between them. CDR1 MGHRA and CDR2 YSYEKL come from the germline V gene.

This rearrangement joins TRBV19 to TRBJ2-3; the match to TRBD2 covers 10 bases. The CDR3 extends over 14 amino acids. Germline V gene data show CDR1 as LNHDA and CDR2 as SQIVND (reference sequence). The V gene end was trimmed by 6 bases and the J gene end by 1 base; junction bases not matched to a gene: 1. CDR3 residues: CASSTSGGTDTQYF. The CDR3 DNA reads TGTGCCAGTAGCACTAGCGGGGGCACAGATACGCAGTATTTT.